This T cell receptor (beta chain) was sequenced for a study of Ad26.COV2.S vaccination and SARS-CoV-2 variants. Study overall: Ad26.COV2.S shots went into the muscle once or twice, 56 days apart. General study points: The analyses of TCR breadth and depth may have understated the size of total T cell responses.

Treatment here: about 20 received Ad26.COV2.S at low or high dose, single or two shots; roughly five received placebo; per-sample allocation not given. Sampling was performed 63 days after the first vaccine or placebo injection. The protocol was immunoSEQ multiplex PCR, while the TCRdb copy is restricted to in-frame clones and leaves out a portion. The table shows under 250,000 clones, with roughly nine tenths occurring only once. For this clone: Its target is unknown.

Germline loops: CDR1 MNHEY, CDR2 SVGAGI. This CDR3 has 15 residues. V lost 4 bases, J lost 0 bases, and 10 bases lay in between. The chain carries TRBV6-5 and TRBJ1-5; D is unclear. The sequence was obtained from a person aged 18-65 years who received the Ad26.COV2.S COVID-19 vaccine or a placebo. The source material was peripheral blood, sampled in a trial of Ad26.COV2.S vaccine versus placebo. CDR3 amino acids: CASSSRKNSNQPQHF. Written as DNA, the CDR3 is TGTGCCAGCAGTTCCAGAAAAAATAGCAATCAGCCCCAGCATTTT.